A single sample gave rise to the 29 T cell receptor beta chains below, sequenced in a study of OX40 agonist ivuxolimab in advanced cancers. The method behind the library was the immunoSEQ multiplex PCR assay. TCRdb's version of the immuneACCESS table is confined to in-frame rearrangements and falls short of the full clone set. An unresolved V gene accounts for under half of the shortfall where checked; the remainder is of unknown origin. The sample contains 35,000 to 55,000 clones, about 80% of them found a single time. Clones ranked in the top ten supply about 10% of the sample. This specimen consisted of CD4+ or CD8+ T cells sorted from blood, obtained in a trial of the OX40 agonist ivuxolimab. The origin of the receptors is an adult with an advanced solid tumor such as melanoma, head and neck, liver or kidney cancer.

This clone has just a few counts. CDR3 protein: CSVDVGLNTEAFF. The CDR3 DNA reads as TGCAGCGTTGATGTCGGCTTGAACACTGAAGCTTTCTTT. The rearrangement joins TRBV29-1 to TRBJ1-1; D uncertain. Deletions cut 3 bases from V and 0 bases from J, with 8 bases between. The CDR3 is 13 amino acids. The germline gives CDR1 SQVTM, CDR2 ANQGSEA.

The J gene is TRBJ1-1, the V gene TRBV28, with 12 nucleotides matching TRBD1. Trimming removed 6 bases from V and 4 bases from J; junction bases left unmatched: 3. There are 14 residues in the CDR3. CDR1 MDHEN and CDR2 SYDVKM come from the germline V gene. The CDR3 DNA sequence: TGTGCCAGCAGAGGGACAGGGGGCGGCACTGAAGCTTTCTTT. This translates into CASRGTGGGTEAFF.

V usage is TRBV18 and J usage is TRBJ1-5; D may be TRBD1 (6 bases). Germline V gene lookup returns CDR1 KGHSH and CDR2 LQKENI. The CDR3 contains 14 residues. The V end was cut by 2 bases, the J end by 6 bases, with 11 bases between. The CDR3 region is CASSPAGEVQPQHF. The CDR3 nucleotides read TGTGCCAGCTCACCAGCAGGGGAAGTTCAGCCCCAGCATTTT.

This rearrangement joins TRBV2 to TRBJ1-2; D is unclear. V was clipped by 6 bases and J by 1 base, with 12 bases between them. CDR3 length: 14 residues. Germline CDR1 reads SNHLY; CDR2 reads FYNNEI. CDR3 DNA: TGTGCCAGCAGGACGGACGGTAGTAACTATGGCTACACCTTC. It is translated as CASRTDGSNYGYTF.

V usage is TRBV2 and J usage is TRBJ2-7; 12 bases line up with TRBD2. The CDR3 totals 15 residues. In germline, CDR1 is SNHLY, CDR2 FYNNEI. V was pared by 4 bases and J by 5 bases, with 6 bases of the junction left unmatched. The CDR3 DNA sequence: TGTGCCAGCAGTGGACTAGCGGGAGAATTTAACGAGCAGTACTTC. The encoded protein is CASSGLAGEFNEQYF. Full variable domain (outside the CDR3, taken from reference TRBV2 and TRBJ2-7): EPEVTQTPSHQVTQMGQEVILRCVPISNHLYFYWYRQILGQKVEFLVSFYNNEISEKSEIFDDQFSVERPDGSNFTLKIRSTKLEDSAMYFCASSGLAGEFNEQYFGPGTRLTVT.

The chain couples TRBV19 to TRBJ2-7, with D uncertain. Per germline, CDR1 LNHDA and CDR2 SQIVND (reference sequence). V was shortened by 3 bases and J by 2 bases, with 8 bases between the two germline ends. This CDR3 region has 13 residues. CDR3: CASSMRQAYEQYF. DNA of the CDR3: TGTGCCAGTAGTATGCGGCAGGCCTACGAGCAGTACTTC.

The V call is TRBV7-9, the J call TRBJ1-1; D is ambiguous. The CDR3 has 11 amino acids. V was trimmed by 5 bases and J by 11 bases, leaving 12 bases between them. CDR1 SEHNR and CDR2 FQNEAQ come from the germline V gene (reference sequence). CDR3 bases: TGTGCCAGCAGCCAACAGATTTCGGCTTTCTTT. Translation: CASSQQISAFF.

This rearrangement joins TRBV5-1 to TRBJ2-1; D remains ambiguous. The germline V and J ends were trimmed by 4 bases and 0 bases, with 8 bases remaining between them. The germline gives CDR1 SGHRS, CDR2 YFSETQ. The CDR3 runs to 14 residues. In nucleotides, the CDR3 is TGCGCCAGCAGCCTGGAGAGCTCCTACAATGAGCAGTTCTTC. It encodes CASSLESSYNEQFF.

This chain uses TRBV9 with TRBJ2-5; 13 bases align to TRBD2. The CDR3 is made up of 16 amino acids. V lost 3 bases, J lost 5 bases, and 7 bases stayed unmatched. CDR1 and CDR2 (germline): SGDLS, YYNGEE. The CDR3: CASSELAGGPGETQYF. The DNA for the CDR3 is TGTGCCAGCAGCGAACTAGCGGGAGGGCCGGGGGAGACCCAGTACTTC.

This chain links TRBV5-1 with TRBJ1-1; D is unresolved. Trimming cost V 2 bases and J 11 bases, with 16 bases left between them. Germline V gives CDR1 SGHRS, CDR2 YFSETQ. CDR3 length equals 13 residues. Here the CDR3 DNA reads TGCGCCAGCAGCTTAACGGGATCCCCAGTGGCTTTCTTT. It codes for CASSLTGSPVAFF. Supplemented by reference TRBV5-1 and TRBJ1-1, the full variable domain reads KAGVTQTPRYLIKTRGQQVTLSCSPISGHRSVSWYQQTPGQGLQFLFEYFSETQRNKGNFPGRFSGRQFSNSRSEMNVSTLELGDSALYLCASSLTGSPVAFFGQGTRLTVV.

This clone was observed once. The gene calls are TRBV27 and TRBJ2-7; 8 bases fit TRBD1. Germline lookup yields CDR1 MNHEY and CDR2 SMNVEV (reference sequence). V lost 6 bases and J lost 0; bases outside the gene matches: 10. The CDR3 loop spans 16 amino acids. The CDR3 loop reads CASRAVGQAISYEQYF. CDR3 nucleotide sequence: TGTGCCAGCAGAGCCGTGGGACAGGCCATCTCCTACGAGCAGTACTTC.

This chain links TRBV4-1 with TRBJ2-5; 10 positions match TRBD1. Germline assignment: CDR1 MGHRA and CDR2 YSYEKL. V was clipped by 1 base and J by 5 bases; unmatched bases: 7. The CDR3 has 16 residues. The CDR3 here is CASSQVMGQGRETQYF. The DNA of the CDR3 is TGCGCCAGCAGCCAAGTAATGGGACAGGGGAGGGAGACCCAGTACTTC.

The genes are TRBV7-6 and TRBJ1-4; 8 nucleotides agree with TRBD1. The CDR3 is 15 amino acids. The J segment lost 7 bases and the V segment lost 5 bases, leaving 9 bases of the junction unmatched. Germline CDR1 reads SGHVS; CDR2 reads FNYEAQ. The CDR3 DNA reads as TGTGCCAGCAGCCTCACAGGGGGGTTAAGTGAAAAACTGTTTTTT. Amino acid sequence: CASSLTGGLSEKLFF.

In its sample, this clone was seen once. The rearrangement joins TRBV19 to TRBJ1-1, with D unresolved. V lost 0 bases to trimming and J lost 1 base, with 6 bases between them. Germline CDR1 and CDR2: LNHDA and SQIVND (reference sequence). The CDR3 has 14 amino acids. CDR3 bases: TGTGCCAGTAGTATAGATGCGGGGAACACTGAAGCTTTCTTT. Its protein product is CASSIDAGNTEAFF.

The chain couples TRBV11-1 to TRBJ2-5; 8 nucleotides agree with TRBD1. The CDR3 is 15 amino acids. The germline V gene encodes CDR1 SGHAT and CDR2 FQDESV (reference sequence). The trim removed 5 bases at V and 1 base at J, leaving 6 bases unmatched. CDR3 loop: CASSPGTGRQETQYF. The CDR3 bases are TGTGCCAGCAGCCCCGGGACAGGTCGCCAAGAGACCCAGTACTTC.

The chain employs TRBV7-2 and TRBJ1-2, with a tentative D call TRBD1 (5 bases). Trimming cost V 7 bases and J 9 bases, with 21 bases left between them. CDR3 length: 14 residues. CDR1 is SGHTA, CDR2 FQGNSA, per germline. CDR3 amino acids: CASTQSGGTSSYTF. CDR3 coding DNA: TGTGCCAGCACACAGTCGGGGGGGACGAGTAGCTACACCTTC.

The DNA for the CDR3 is TGCGCCAGCAGCTTTGGGACTAGCGGGAGCGGAGATACGCAGTATTTT. This gives the protein CASSFGTSGSGDTQYF. The gene calls are TRBV5-1 and TRBJ2-3, with 14 bases identical to TRBD2. Per germline, CDR1 SGHRS and CDR2 YFSETQ. V lost 2 bases and J lost 5; bases outside the gene matches: 4. CDR3 length: 16 residues. Full variable domain (outside the CDR3, taken from reference TRBV5-1 and TRBJ2-3): KAGVTQTPRYLIKTRGQQVTLSCSPISGHRSVSWYQQTPGQGLQFLFEYFSETQRNKGNFPGRFSGRQFSNSRSEMNVSTLELGDSALYLCASSFGTSGSGDTQYFGPGTRLTVL.

This sequence joins TRBV19 and TRBJ2-3, with D maybe TRBD1 (6 bases). The CDR3 covers 13 residues. Per germline, CDR1 LNHDA and CDR2 SQIVND (reference sequence). V was pared by 7 bases and J by 5 bases, with 13 bases between. The DNA of the CDR3 is TGTGCCAGTAACAGGGAAGGCCAAGATACGCAGTATTTT. Protein sequence: CASNREGQDTQYF.

The rearrangement links TRBV7-9 to TRBJ2-3; D gene ambiguous. V lost 1 base, J lost 10 bases, and 12 bases lay in between. From germline, CDR1 is SEHNR and CDR2 FQNEAQ (reference sequence). The length of the CDR3 is 13 residues. The DNA of the CDR3 is TGTGCCAGCAGCTTAGAAGAAGGGTCTGCGCAGTATTTT. This gives the protein CASSLEEGSAQYF. Together with reference TRBV7-9 and TRBJ2-3, the CDR3 gives the full variable domain: DTGVSQNPRHKITKRGQNVTFRCDPISEHNRLYWYRQTLGQGPEFLTYFQNEAQLEKSRLLSDRFSAERPKGSFSTLEIQRTEQGDSAMYLCASSLEEGSAQYFGPGTRLTVL.

The chain has TRBV10-3 and TRBJ2-7; 8 nucleotides line up with TRBD2. V lost 7 bases, J lost 5 bases, and 10 bases stayed unmatched. Germline CDR1 and CDR2: ENHRY and SYGVKD. The CDR3 has 14 residues. The CDR3 nucleotides are TGTGCCATCAATCAAGCGGGGGCCGGGGACGAGCAGTACTTC. Its protein product is CAINQAGAGDEQYF.

The gene calls are TRBV19 and TRBJ1-5; unclear D gene. This CDR3 is built from 14 residues. The V and J ends lost 6 bases and 0 bases respectively, with 9 bases between them. Germline-derived CDR1 and CDR2 are LNHDA and SQIVND (reference sequence). CDR3 protein: CASRLGVSNQPQHF. CDR3 in DNA: TGTGCCAGTAGATTAGGAGTTAGCAATCAGCCCCAGCATTTT.

This chain connects TRBV5-1 to TRBJ2-5, with 8 bases lining up with TRBD2. Germline V gene sequence: CDR1 SGHRS, CDR2 YFSETQ. This CDR3 has 15 amino acids. V shed 2 bases, J shed 4 bases, and the junction held 7 bases outside the gene matches. The CDR3 DNA reads as TGCGCCAGCAGCTTAGGAGCGGGAGAAGGAGAGACCCAGTACTTC. It is translated as CASSLGAGEGETQYF.

The V call is TRBV5-1, the J call TRBJ1-4; D possibly corresponds to TRBD1 (6 bases). The CDR3 has 20 residues. Trimming removed 1 base at V and 5 bases at J, with 27 bases between. Germline-derived CDR1 and CDR2 are SGHRS and YFSETQ. CDR3 DNA sequence: TGCGCCAGCAGCTTGAGGACACCCGTACCCTCTCAGGGGACGAATGAAAAACTGTTTTTT. Protein product: CASSLRTPVPSQGTNEKLFF. The full variable domain, rest sourced from reference TRBV5-1 and TRBJ1-4, is KAGVTQTPRYLIKTRGQQVTLSCSPISGHRSVSWYQQTPGQGLQFLFEYFSETQRNKGNFPGRFSGRQFSNSRSEMNVSTLELGDSALYLCASSLRTPVPSQGTNEKLFFGSGTQLSVL.

V usage is TRBV5-1 and J usage is TRBJ2-5, with 7 bases lining up with TRBD1. Trimming removed 0 bases from V and 4 bases from J; junction bases left unmatched: 6. CDR1 is SGHRS, CDR2 YFSETQ, per germline. The CDR3 extends over 15 amino acids. This chain's CDR3 is CASSLEDRNRETQYF. The CDR3 DNA reads as TGCGCCAGCAGCTTGGAGGACAGGAACCGAGAGACCCAGTACTTC. Combining the CDR3 with reference TRBV5-1 and TRBJ2-5 gives the whole variable domain KAGVTQTPRYLIKTRGQQVTLSCSPISGHRSVSWYQQTPGQGLQFLFEYFSETQRNKGNFPGRFSGRQFSNSRSEMNVSTLELGDSALYLCASSLEDRNRETQYFGPGTRLLVL.

J is TRBJ2-7 and V is TRBV6-5; 11 positions match TRBD2. J lost 3 bases, V lost 5 bases, and 6 bases had no gene match. Germline V gene sequence: CDR1 MNHEY, CDR2 SVGAGI. The CDR3 loop spans 15 amino acids. Written as DNA, the CDR3 is TGTGCCAGCAGTAAACTAGCGGGAGAAGGCTACGAGCAGTACTTC. Encoded protein: CASSKLAGEGYEQYF.

This clone has just one count. The rearrangement links TRBV6-1 to TRBJ1-5; 10 bases map to TRBD1. Trimming took 2 bases from V and 4 from J; bases not matched to a gene: 5. The germline V gene encodes CDR1 MNHNS and CDR2 SASEGT. The length of the CDR3 is 16 residues. The CDR3 here is CASSEKGQGWNQPQHF. The CDR3 DNA is TGTGCCAGCAGTGAAAAGGGACAGGGGTGGAATCAGCCCCAGCATTTT.

The chain uses TRBV5-1 and TRBJ2-5; 8 bases line up with TRBD1. This CDR3 is built from 15 residues. From germline, CDR1 is SGHRS and CDR2 YFSETQ. With 2 bases clipped from V and 5 bases from J, the junction kept 8 bases outside the gene matches. CDR3 bases: TGCGCCAGCAGCTTCCAGGGGGCTGTGTATGAGACCCAGTACTTC. Amino acids: CASSFQGAVYETQYF. Combining the CDR3 with reference TRBV5-1 and TRBJ2-5 gives the whole variable domain KAGVTQTPRYLIKTRGQQVTLSCSPISGHRSVSWYQQTPGQGLQFLFEYFSETQRNKGNFPGRFSGRQFSNSRSEMNVSTLELGDSALYLCASSFQGAVYETQYFGPGTRLLVL.

V and J are TRBV6-5 and TRBJ1-3; 12 bases match TRBD1. Losses at the gene ends were 7 bases for V and 3 bases for J; bases not matched to a gene: 4. The CDR3 has 15 residues. Germline V gene lookup returns CDR1 MNHEY and CDR2 SVGAGI. For the CDR3, the DNA is TGTGCCAGCAAACGGGACAGGGGGCATGGAAACACCATATATTTT. This gives the protein CASKRDRGHGNTIYF.

The CDR3 spells CASSATSGEQYF. The CDR3 bases are TGCGCCAGCAGCGCCACTAGCGGGGAGCAGTACTTC. This chain connects TRBV5-1 to TRBJ2-7; 9 nucleotides line up with TRBD2. CDR1 SGHRS and CDR2 YFSETQ come from the germline V gene. V was clipped by 4 bases and J by 7 bases; unmatched bases: 3. The CDR3 spans 12 residues. The full variable domain, rest sourced from reference TRBV5-1 and TRBJ2-7, is KAGVTQTPRYLIKTRGQQVTLSCSPISGHRSVSWYQQTPGQGLQFLFEYFSETQRNKGNFPGRFSGRQFSNSRSEMNVSTLELGDSALYLCASSATSGEQYFGPGTRLTVT.